These 5 T cell receptor beta chains share one sample of origin, sequenced in a study of blood T cell repertoires in COVID-19. Method: immunoSEQ multiplex PCR; TCRdb's copy keeps in-frame clones and lacks some. The table includes some 88,000 clones, 70% to 80% detected once. Sequencing was performed on peripheral blood. The receptors here all came from a human donor in a cohort sampled during active COVID-19.

This chain uses TRBV13 with TRBJ2-2, with D unresolved. The CDR3 contains 15 residues. The V end was cut by 6 bases, the J end by 5 bases, with 16 bases between. Germline lookup yields CDR1 PRHDT and CDR2 FYEKMQ (reference sequence). The DNA of the CDR3 is TGTGCCAGCAGGCCAGAAAACGGCGGTACCGGGGAGCTGTTTTTT. This codes for CASRPENGGTGELFF.

This chain uses TRBV5-1 with TRBJ1-5, with 7 positions matching TRBD1. Trimming removed 2 bases from V and 2 bases from J; junction bases left unmatched: 7. Germline CDR1 and CDR2: SGHRS and YFSETQ. The CDR3 totals 16 residues. In nucleotides, the CDR3 is TGCGCCAGCAGCTTAGGAGGGGGCTCCGGCAATCAGCCCCAGCATTTT. This translates into CASSLGGGSGNQPQHF. The full variable domain, its missing parts supplied by reference TRBV5-1 and TRBJ1-5, is KAGVTQTPRYLIKTRGQQVTLSCSPISGHRSVSWYQQTPGQGLQFLFEYFSETQRNKGNFPGRFSGRQFSNSRSEMNVSTLELGDSALYLCASSLGGGSGNQPQHFGDGTRLSIL.

The chain carries TRBV14 and TRBJ2-2; unclear D gene. Germline V gene lookup returns CDR1 SGHDN and CDR2 FVKESK. This CDR3 comprises 16 residues. V was cut by 1 base and J by 1 base, with 10 bases left in between. The CDR3 is CASSQAGGGNTGELFF. The CDR3 coding sequence is TGTGCCAGCAGCCAAGCCGGTGGCGGGAACACCGGGGAGCTGTTTTTT.

This clone has just one count. This chain uses TRBV24-1 with TRBJ2-3; TRBD1 agrees at 8 bases. The CDR3 is 15 amino acids. V was clipped by 2 bases and J by 6 bases; unmatched bases: 6. Germline values: CDR1 KGHDR, CDR2 SFDVKD. The CDR3 region has the DNA TGTGCCACCAGTGATTATGACAGGGGCTGGGATACGCAGTATTTT. This translates into CATSDYDRGWDTQYF.

The V and J genes are TRBV18 and TRBJ1-3; 9 bases line up with TRBD1. V lost 5 bases to trimming and J lost 4 bases; unmatched junction nucleotides: 3. Per the germline V gene, CDR1 is KGHSH and CDR2 is LQKENI. The CDR3 spans 14 residues. The CDR3 loop is CASSSGTGGNTIYF. CDR3 nucleotide sequence: TGTGCCAGCTCATCCGGGACAGGGGGAAACACCATATATTTT.